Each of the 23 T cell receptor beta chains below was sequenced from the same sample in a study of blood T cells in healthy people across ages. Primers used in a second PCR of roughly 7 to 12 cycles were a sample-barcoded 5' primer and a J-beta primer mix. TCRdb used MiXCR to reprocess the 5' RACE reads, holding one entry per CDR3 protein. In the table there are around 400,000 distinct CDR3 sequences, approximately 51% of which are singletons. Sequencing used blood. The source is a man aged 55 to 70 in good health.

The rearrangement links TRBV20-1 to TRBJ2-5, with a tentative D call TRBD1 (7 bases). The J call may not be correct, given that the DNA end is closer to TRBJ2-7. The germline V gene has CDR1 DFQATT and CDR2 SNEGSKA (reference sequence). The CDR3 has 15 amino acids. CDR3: CSARILGPGGYEQYF. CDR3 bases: TGCAGTGCTAGAATACTTGGCCCAGGGGGGTACGAGCAGTACTTC.

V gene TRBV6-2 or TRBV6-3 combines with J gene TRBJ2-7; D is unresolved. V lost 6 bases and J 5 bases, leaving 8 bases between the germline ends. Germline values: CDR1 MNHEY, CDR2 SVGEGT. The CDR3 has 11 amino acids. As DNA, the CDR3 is TGTGCCAGCAGAAGGGTCAACGAGCAGTACTTC. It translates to CASRRVNEQYF.

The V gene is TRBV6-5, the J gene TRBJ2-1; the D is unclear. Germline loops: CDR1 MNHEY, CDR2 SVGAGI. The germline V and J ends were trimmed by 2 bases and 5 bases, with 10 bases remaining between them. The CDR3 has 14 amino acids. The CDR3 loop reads CASSYVPKDNEQFF. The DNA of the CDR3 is TGTGCCAGCAGTTACGTACCGAAAGACAATGAGCAGTTCTTC.

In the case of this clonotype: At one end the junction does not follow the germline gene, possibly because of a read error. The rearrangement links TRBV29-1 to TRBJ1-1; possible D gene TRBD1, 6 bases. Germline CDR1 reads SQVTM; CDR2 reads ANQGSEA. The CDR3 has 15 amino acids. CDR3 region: CSVVLADRTNAEAFF. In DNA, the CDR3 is TGCAGCGTCGTACTCGCCGACAGGACGAACGCTGAAGCTTTCTTT.

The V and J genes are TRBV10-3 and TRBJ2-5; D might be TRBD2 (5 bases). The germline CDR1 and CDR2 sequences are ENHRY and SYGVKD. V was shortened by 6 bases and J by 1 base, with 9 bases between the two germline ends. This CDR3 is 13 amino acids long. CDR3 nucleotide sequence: TGTGCCATCAGGGAAGAGGGCCAAGAGACCCAGTACTTC. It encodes CAIREEGQETQYF.

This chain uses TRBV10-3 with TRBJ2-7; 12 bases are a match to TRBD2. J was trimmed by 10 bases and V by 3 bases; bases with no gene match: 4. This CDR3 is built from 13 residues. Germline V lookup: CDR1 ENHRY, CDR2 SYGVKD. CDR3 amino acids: CAISEASGGAQYF. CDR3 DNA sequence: TGTGCCATCAGTGAAGCTAGCGGGGGGGCCCAGTACTTC.

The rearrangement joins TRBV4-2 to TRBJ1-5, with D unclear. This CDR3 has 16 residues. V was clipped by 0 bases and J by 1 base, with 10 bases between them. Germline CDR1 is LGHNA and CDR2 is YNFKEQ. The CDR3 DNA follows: TGTGCCAGCAGCCAAGATCAACGGGCCAGCAATCAGCCCCAGCATTTT. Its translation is CASSQDQRASNQPQHF.

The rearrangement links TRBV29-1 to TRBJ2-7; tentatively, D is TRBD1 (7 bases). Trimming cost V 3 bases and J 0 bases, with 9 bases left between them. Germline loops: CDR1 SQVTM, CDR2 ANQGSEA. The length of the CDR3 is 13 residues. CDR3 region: CSVEEGASYEQYF. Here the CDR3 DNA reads TGCAGCGTTGAGGAGGGGGCCTCCTACGAGCAGTACTTC.

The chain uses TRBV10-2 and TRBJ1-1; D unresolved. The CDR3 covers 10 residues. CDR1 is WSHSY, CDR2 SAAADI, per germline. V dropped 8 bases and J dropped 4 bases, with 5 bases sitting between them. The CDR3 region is CASWGTEAFF. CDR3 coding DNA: TGCGCCAGCTGGGGCACTGAAGCTTTCTTT.

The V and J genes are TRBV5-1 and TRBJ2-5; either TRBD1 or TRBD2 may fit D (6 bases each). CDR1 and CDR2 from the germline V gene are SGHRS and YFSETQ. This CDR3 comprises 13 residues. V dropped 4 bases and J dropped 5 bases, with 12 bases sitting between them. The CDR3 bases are TGCGCCAGCAGCCCGGAGGGGGGCGAGACCCAGTACTTC. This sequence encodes CASSPEGGETQYF.

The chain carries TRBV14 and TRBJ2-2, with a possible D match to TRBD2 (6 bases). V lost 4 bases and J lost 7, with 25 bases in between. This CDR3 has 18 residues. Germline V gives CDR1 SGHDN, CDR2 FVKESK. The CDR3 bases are TGTGCCAGCAGCCCCCTCGCGGGGCGAAGTTCCTTGAGCGGGGAGCTGTTTTTT. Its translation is CASSPLAGRSSLSGELFF.

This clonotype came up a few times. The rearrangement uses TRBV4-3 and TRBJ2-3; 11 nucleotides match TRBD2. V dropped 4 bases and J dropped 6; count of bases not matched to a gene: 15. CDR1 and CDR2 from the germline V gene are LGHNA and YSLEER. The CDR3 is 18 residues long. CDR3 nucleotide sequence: TGCGCCAGCAGCCCTCAACGGAGTAGCGGGAGGGCCACGGATACGCAGTATTTT. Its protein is CASSPQRSSGRATDTQYF.

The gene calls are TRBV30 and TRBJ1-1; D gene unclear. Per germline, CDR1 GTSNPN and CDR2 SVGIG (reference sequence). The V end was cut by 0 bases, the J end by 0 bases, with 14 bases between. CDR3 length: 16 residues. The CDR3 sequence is CAWSVGSGGMNTEAFF. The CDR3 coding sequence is TGTGCCTGGAGTGTCGGGTCAGGAGGCATGAACACTGAAGCTTTCTTT.

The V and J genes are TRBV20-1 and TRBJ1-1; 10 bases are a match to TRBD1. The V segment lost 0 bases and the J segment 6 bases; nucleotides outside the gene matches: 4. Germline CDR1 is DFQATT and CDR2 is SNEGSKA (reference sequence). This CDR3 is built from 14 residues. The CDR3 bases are TGCAGTGCTAGAGACGGACAGGGGGGCCCTGAAGCTTTCTTT. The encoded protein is CSARDGQGGPEAFF.

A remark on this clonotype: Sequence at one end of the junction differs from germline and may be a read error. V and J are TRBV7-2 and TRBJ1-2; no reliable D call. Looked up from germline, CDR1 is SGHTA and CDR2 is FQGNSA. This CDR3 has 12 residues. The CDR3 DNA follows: TGTGCCAGCAGGCAAGGAGACTATGGCTACATCTTC. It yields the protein CASRQGDYGYIF.

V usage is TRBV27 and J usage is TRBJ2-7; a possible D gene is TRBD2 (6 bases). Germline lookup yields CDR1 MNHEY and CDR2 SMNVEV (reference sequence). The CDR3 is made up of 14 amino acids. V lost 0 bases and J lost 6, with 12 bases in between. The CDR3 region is CASSLSGGVSEQYF. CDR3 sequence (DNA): TGTGCCAGCAGTTTATCGGGGGGTGTCTCCGAGCAGTACTTC.

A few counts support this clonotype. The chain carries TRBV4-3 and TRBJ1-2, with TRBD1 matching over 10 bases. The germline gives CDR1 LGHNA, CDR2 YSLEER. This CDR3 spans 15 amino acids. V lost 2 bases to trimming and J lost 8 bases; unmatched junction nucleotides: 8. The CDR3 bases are TGCGCCAGCAGCCAATCCTTCGACAGGGGGCGAGGCTACACCTTC. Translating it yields CASSQSFDRGRGYTF.

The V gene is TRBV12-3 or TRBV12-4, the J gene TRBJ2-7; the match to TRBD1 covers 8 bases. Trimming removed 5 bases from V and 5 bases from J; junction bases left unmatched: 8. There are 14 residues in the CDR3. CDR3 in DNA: TGTGCCAGCAGTGGACAGGGCGGTCGAAACGAGCAGTACTTC. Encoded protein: CASSGQGGRNEQYF.

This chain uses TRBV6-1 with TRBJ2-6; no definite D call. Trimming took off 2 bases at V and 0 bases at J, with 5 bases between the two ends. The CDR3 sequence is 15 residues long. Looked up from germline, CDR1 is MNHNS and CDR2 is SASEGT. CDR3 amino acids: CASSENNSGANVLTF. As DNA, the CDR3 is TGTGCCAGCAGTGAAAACAACTCTGGGGCCAACGTCCTGACTTTC.

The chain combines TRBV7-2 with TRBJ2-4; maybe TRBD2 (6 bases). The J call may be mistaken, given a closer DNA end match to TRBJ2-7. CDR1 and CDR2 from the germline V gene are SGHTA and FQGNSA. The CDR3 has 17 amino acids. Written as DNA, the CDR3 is TGTGCCAGCAGCTTAGTTGTTCGGGGGTCCCTGGGCTACGAGCAGTACTTC. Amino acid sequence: CASSLVVRGSLGYEQYF.

CDR3 sequence (DNA): TGTGCCAGCTGCGTGGGCGGGAGTTCCTACGAGCAGTACTTC. Its protein product is CASCVGGSSYEQYF. V and J are TRBV7-8 and TRBJ2-7, with TRBD2 matching 7 bases. V lost 8 bases to trimming and J lost 1 base; unmatched junction nucleotides: 8. The CDR3 totals 14 residues. Germline V gives CDR1 SGHVS, CDR2 FQNEAQ. The variable domain in full, completed from reference TRBV7-8 and TRBJ2-7, reads GAGVSQSPRYKVAKRGQDVALRCDPISGHVSLFWYQQALGQGPEFLTYFQNEAQLDKSGLPSDRFFAERPEGSVSTLKIQRTQQEDSAVYLCASCVGGSSYEQYFGPGTRLTVT.

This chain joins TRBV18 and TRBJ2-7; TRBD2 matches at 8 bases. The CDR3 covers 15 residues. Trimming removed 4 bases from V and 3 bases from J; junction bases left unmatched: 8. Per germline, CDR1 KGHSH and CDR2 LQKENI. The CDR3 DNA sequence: TGTGCCAGCTCACACAGTAGCGGGGTCGGCTACGAGCAGTACTTC. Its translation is CASSHSSGVGYEQYF.

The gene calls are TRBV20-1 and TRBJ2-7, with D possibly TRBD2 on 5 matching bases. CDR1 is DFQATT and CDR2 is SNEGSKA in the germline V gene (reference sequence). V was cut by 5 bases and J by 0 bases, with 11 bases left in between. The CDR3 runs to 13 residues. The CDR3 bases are TGCAGTGCTCGCGGGTTAAACTCCTACGAGCAGTACTTC. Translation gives CSARGLNSYEQYF.